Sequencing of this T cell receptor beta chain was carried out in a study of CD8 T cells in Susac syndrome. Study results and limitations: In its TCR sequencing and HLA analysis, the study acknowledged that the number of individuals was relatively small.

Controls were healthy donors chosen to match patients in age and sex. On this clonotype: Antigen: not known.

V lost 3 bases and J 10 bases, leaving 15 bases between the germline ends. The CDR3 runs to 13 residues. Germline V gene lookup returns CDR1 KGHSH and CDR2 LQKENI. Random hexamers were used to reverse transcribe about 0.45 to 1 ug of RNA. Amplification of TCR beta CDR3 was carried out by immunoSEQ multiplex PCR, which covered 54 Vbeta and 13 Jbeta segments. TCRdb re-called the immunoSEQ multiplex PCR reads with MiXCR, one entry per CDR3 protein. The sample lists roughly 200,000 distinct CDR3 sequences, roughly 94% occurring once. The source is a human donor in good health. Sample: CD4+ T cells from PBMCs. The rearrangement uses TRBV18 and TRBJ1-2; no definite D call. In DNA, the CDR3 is TGTGCCAGCTCACCCGGGGAGCGAGGTGTCTACACCTTC. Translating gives CASSPGERGVYTF. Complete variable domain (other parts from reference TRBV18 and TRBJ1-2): NAGVMQNPRHLVRRRGQEARLRCSPMKGHSHVYWYRQLPEEGLKFMVYLQKENIIDESGMPKERFSAEFPKEGPSILRIQQVVRGDSAAYFCASSPGERGVYTFGSGTRLTVV.